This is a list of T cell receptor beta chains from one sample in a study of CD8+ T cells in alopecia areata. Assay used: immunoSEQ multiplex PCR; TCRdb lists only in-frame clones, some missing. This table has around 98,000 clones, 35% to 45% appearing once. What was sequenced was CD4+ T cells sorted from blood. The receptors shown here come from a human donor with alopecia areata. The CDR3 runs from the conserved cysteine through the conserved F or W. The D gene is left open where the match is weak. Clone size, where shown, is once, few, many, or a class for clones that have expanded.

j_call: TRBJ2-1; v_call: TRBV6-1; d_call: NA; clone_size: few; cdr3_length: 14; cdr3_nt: TGTGCCAGCAGTCCCGGGACACTTTACAATGAGCAGTTCTTC; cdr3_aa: CASSPGTLYNEQFF
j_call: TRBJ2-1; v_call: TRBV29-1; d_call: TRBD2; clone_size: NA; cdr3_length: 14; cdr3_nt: TGCAGCGTTCTCCGTAGCGGGAGTCCGAATGAGCAGTTCTTC; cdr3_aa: CSVLRSGSPNEQFF
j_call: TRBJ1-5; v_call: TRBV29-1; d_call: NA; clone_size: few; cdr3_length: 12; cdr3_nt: TGCAGCGCCCGGGACACCGATCAGCCCCAGCATTTT; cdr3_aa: CSARDTDQPQHF
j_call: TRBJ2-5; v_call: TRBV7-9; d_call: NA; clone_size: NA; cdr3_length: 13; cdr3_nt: TGTGCCAGCTTTCCGACAGGGAGGGAGACCCAGTACTTC; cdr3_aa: CASFPTGRETQYF
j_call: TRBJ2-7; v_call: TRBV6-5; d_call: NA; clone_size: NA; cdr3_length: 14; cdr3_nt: TGTGCCAGCAGGCCCGAAACAGGGTCCCCCGAGCAGTACTTC; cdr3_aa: CASRPETGSPEQYF
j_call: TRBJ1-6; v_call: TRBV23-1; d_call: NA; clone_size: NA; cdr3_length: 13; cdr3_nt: TGCGCCAGCAGCAGACGCGGCTTGCCCCCCCTCCACTTT; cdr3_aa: CASSRRGLPPLHF
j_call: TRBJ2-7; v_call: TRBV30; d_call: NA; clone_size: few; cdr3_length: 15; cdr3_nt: TGTGCCTGCAATAAAGGGCTGGGAACGAGCTACGAGCAGTACTTC; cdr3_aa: CACNKGLGTSYEQYF
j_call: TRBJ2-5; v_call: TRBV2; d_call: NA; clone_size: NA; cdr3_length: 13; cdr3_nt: TGTGCCAGCAGTGAAGGGGGCCAAGAGACCCAGTACTTC; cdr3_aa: CASSEGGQETQYF
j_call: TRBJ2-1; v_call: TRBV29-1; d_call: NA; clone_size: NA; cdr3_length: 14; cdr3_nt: TGCAGCGTTGTTCTCCTGAGCTCCTACAATGAGCAGTTCTTC; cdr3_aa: CSVVLLSSYNEQFF
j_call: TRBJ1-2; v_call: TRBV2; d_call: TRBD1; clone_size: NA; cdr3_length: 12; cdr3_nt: TGTGCCAGCATAGGGACAGGGAATGGCTACACCTTC; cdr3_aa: CASIGTGNGYTF
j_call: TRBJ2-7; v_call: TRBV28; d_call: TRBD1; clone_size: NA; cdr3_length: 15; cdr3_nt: TGTGCCAGCAGTTTATCCGACAGGGACTCCTACGAGCAGTACTTC; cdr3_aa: CASSLSDRDSYEQYF
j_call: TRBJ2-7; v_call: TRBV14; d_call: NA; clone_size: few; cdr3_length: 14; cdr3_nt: TGTGCCAGCAGCCAAGATCCCCGCAGGCGCGAGCAGTACTTC; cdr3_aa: CASSQDPRRREQYF
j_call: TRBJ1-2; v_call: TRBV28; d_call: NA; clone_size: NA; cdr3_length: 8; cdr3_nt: TGTGCCAGTGGGAAGGGGAGCTTC; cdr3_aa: CASGKGSF
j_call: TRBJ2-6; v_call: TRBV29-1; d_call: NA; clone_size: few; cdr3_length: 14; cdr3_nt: TGCAGCGTTCGAGACATCACTGGGGCCAACGTCCTGACTTTC; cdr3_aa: CSVRDITGANVLTF
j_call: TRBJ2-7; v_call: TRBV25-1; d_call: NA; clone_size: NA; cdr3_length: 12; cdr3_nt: TGTGCCAGCAGGCAGGGGGGTCACGAGCAGTACTTC; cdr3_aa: CASRQGGHEQYF